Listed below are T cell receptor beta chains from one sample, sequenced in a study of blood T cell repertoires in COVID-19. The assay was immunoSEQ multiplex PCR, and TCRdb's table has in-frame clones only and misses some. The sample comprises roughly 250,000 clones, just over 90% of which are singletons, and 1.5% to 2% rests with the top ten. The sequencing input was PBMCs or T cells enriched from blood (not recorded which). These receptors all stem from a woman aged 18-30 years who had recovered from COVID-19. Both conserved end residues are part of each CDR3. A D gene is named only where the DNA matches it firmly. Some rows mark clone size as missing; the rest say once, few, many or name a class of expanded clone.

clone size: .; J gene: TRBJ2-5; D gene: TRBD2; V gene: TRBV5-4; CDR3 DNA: TGTGCCAGCAGCCGGACTAGCGGGGAGTGGGAGACCCAGTACTTC; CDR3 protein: CASSRTSGEWETQYF
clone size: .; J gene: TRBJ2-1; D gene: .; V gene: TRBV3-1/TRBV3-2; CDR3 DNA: TGTGCCAGCAGTGTGGACTTAAGCTCCTACAATGAGCAGTTCTTC; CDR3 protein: CASSVDLSSYNEQFF
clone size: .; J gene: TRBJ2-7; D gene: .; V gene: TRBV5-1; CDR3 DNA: TGCGCCAGCAGCTTAAGTGGTCAGTACTACGAGCAGTACTTC; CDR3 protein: CASSLSGQYYEQYF
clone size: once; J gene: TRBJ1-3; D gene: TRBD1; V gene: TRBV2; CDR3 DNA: TGTGCCAGCAGAGAGGACAGGGCCTACTCTGGAAACACCATATATTTT; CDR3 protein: CASREDRAYSGNTIYF
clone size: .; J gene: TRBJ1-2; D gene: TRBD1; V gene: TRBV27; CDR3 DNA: TGTGCCAGCAGTTGGGACAGGGGGACCGGAAACTATGGCTACACCTTC; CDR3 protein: CASSWDRGTGNYGYTF
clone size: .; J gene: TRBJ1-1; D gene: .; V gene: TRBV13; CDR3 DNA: TGTGCCAGCAGCTTAGGCCGTACAAACACTGAAGCTTTCTTT; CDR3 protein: CASSLGRTNTEAFF
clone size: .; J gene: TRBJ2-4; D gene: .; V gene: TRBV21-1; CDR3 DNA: TGTGCCAGCTTCCATAACGGGGGAGCCAAAAACATTCAGTACTTC; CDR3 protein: CASFHNGGAKNIQYF
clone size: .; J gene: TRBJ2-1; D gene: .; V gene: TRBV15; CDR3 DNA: TGTGCCACCAGCAGAGATCCCGGGTCCTACAATGAGCAGTTCTTC; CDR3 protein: CATSRDPGSYNEQFF
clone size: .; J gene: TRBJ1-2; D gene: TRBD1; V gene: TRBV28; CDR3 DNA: TGTGCCAGCTACGAGAGGGACAGGGGAAGGAGTGGCTACACCTTC; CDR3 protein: CASYERDRGRSGYTF
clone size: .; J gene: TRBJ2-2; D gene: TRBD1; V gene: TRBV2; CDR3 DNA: TGTGCCAGCAGTAGGGCAGGGGGCACCGGGGAGCTGTTTTTT; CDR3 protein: CASSRAGGTGELFF
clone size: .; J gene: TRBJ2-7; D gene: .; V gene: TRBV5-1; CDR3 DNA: TGCGCCAGCAGCTTGGTTCTGGACACCCCGGATGAGCAGTACTTC; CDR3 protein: CASSLVLDTPDEQYF
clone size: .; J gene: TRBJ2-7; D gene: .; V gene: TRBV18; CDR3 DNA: TGTGCCAGCTCACCACGACAGGCCTACGAGCAGTACTTC; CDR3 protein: CASSPRQAYEQYF
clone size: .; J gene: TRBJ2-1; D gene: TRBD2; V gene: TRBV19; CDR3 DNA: TGTGCCAGTAATCCAGCGGGAGGGTACAATGAGCAGTTCTTC; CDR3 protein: CASNPAGGYNEQFF
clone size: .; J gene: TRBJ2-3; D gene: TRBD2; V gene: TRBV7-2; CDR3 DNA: TGTGCCAGCAGCCACGGACTAGCGGGGTACACAGATACGCAGTATTTT; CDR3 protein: CASSHGLAGYTDTQYF
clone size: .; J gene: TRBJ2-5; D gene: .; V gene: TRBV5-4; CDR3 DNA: TGTGCCAGCAGTAGGGACTCCCAAGAGACCCAGTACTTC; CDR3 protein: CASSRDSQETQYF
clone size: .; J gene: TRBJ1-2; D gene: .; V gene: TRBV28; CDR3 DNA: TGTGCCAGCAGTCAAAATAGCCCCGGCTACACCTTC; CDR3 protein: CASSQNSPGYTF
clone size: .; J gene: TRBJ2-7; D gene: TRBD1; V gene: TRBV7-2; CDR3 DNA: TGTGCCAGCAGCTTAACTACAGGGGAACTCTACGAGCAGTACTTC; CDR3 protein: CASSLTTGELYEQYF
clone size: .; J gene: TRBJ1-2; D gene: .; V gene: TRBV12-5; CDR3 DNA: TGTGCTAGTGGCCCGACAAGCCGCTATGGCTACACCTTC; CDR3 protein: CASGPTSRYGYTF
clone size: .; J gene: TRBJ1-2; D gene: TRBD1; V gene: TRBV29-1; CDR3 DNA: TGCAGCGTTGACGTACAGGGGGCTGGCTATGGCTACACCTTC; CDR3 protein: CSVDVQGAGYGYTF
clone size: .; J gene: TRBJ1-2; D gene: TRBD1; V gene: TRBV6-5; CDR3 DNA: TGTGCCAGCAGGCCGGGACAGGGTGACTATGGCTACACCTTC; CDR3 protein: CASRPGQGDYGYTF
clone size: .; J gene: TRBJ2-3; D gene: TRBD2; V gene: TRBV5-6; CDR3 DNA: TGTGCCAGCAGCTTGGTAGCGGGGGTCACAGATACGCAGTATTTT; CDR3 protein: CASSLVAGVTDTQYF
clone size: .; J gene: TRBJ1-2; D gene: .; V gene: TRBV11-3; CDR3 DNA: TGTGCCAGCAGCTTCCCAGCGGGGTACGGCTACACCTTC; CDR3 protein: CASSFPAGYGYTF
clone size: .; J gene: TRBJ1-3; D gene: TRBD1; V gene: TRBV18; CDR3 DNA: TGTGCCAGCTCACCGGACAGGGCTGGAAACACCATATATTTT; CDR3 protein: CASSPDRAGNTIYF
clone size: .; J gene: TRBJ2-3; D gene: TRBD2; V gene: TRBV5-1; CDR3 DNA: TGCGCCAGCAGCTTGGGACTAGCGGGGTCCACAGATACGCAGTATTTT; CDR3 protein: CASSLGLAGSTDTQYF
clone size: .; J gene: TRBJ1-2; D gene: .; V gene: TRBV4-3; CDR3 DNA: TGCGCCAGCAGCCAAGTAGATAGGCTGACAGCCAACTATGGCTACACCTTC; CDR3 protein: CASSQVDRLTANYGYTF
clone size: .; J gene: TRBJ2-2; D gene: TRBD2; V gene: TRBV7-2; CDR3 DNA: TGTGCCAGCAGCCACACTAGCGGGGGGGCCCCCGGGGAGCTGTTTTTT; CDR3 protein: CASSHTSGGAPGELFF
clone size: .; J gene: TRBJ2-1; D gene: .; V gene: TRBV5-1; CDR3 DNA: TGCGCCAGCAGCTACGGCGGGGGCAACAATGAGCAGTTCTTC; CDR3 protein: CASSYGGGNNEQFF
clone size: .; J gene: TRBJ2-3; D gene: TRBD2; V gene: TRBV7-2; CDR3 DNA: TGTGCCAGCAGGGAGACAGTAGCGGGGGCCCGCACAGATACGCAGTATTTT; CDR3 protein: CASRETVAGARTDTQYF
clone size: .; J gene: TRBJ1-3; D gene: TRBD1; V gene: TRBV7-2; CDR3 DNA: TGTGCCAGCAGCTTGAACAGGGGGGGAAACACCATATATTTT; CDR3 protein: CASSLNRGGNTIYF
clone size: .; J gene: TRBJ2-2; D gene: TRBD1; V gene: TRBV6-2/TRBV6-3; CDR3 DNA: TGTGCCAGCAGTAACTCCGAAGGGGGCCCCGGGGAGCTGTTTTTT; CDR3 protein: CASSNSEGGPGELFF
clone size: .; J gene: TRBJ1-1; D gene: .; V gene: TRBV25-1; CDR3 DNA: TGTGCCAGCAGTGTATCGAGGGTAAGGAACACTGAAGCTTTCTTT; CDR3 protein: CASSVSRVRNTEAFF
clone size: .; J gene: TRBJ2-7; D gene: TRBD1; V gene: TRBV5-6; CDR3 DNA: TGTGCCAGCAGCTTGATTTCGGGACAGGGTTCCTACGAGCAGTACTTC; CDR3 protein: CASSLISGQGSYEQYF
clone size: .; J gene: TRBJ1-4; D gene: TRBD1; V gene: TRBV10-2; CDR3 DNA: TGCGCCAGCACGACAGGGGGCGCGGATAATGAAAAACTGTTTTTT; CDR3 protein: CASTTGGADNEKLFF
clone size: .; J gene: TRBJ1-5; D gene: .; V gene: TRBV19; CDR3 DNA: TGTGCCAGTAGTATTGACCAGGTGGCTGATCAGCCCCAGCATTTT; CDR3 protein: CASSIDQVADQPQHF
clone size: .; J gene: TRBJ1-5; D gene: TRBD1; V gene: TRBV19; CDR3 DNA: TGTGCCAGTAGTATATCAGGGGGCGCGGGTCAGCCCCAGCATTTT; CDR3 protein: CASSISGGAGQPQHF
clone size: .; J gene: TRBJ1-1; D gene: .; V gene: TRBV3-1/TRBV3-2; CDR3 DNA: TGTGCCAGCAGCCCGTCCTTCGGGAACCGTGGTTTCTTT; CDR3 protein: CASSPSFGNRGFF
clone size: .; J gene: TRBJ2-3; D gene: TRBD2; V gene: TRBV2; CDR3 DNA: TGTGCCAGCAGTGAATTTTCCGGGGGGTCCACAGATACGCAGTATTTT; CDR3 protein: CASSEFSGGSTDTQYF
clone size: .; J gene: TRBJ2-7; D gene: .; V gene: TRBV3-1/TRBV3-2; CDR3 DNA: TGTGCCAGCAGCCAAGTGGGCGTAGGCTACGAGCAGTACTTC; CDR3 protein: CASSQVGVGYEQYF
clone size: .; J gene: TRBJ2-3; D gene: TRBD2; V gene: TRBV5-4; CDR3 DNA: TGTGCCAGCAGCCCTAGACTAGCGGGGGGAAACACAGATACGCAGTATTTT; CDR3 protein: CASSPRLAGGNTDTQYF
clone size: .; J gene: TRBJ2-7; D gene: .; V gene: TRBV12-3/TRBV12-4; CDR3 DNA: TGTGCCAGCAGCCTAGGGGCGTACGAGCAGTACTTC; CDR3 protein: CASSLGAYEQYF
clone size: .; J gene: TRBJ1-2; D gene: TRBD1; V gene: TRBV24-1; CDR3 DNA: TGTGCCACCAGTGATTTAACTGTTCAGGGACAGGGGATTAGTACCTTC; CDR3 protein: CATSDLTVQGQGISTF
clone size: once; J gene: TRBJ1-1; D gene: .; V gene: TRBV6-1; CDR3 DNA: TGTGCCAGCAGTGATCGTATGCGCGCTGAAGCTTTCTTT; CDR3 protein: CASSDRMRAEAFF
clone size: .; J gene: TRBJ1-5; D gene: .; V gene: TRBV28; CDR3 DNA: TGTGCCAGCAGTACAGGGAACGGGCGACAGCCCCAGCATTTT; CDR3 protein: CASSTGNGRQPQHF
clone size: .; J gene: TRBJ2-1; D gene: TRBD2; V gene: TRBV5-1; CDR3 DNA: TGCGCCAGCAGCTTAGCGGGAGGGGTTGCTGAGCAGTTCTTC; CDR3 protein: CASSLAGGVAEQFF
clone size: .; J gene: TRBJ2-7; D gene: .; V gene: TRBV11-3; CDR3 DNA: TGTGCCAGCAGCTTACGGCTAGAGGGCGAGCAGTACTTC; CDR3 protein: CASSLRLEGEQYF
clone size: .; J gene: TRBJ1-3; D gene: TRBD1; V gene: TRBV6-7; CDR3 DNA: TGTGCCAGCAGTAGATACAGGGGAGACTCTGGAAACACCATATATTTT; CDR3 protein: CASSRYRGDSGNTIYF